The rows below give T cell receptor beta chains drawn from one sample of a study of T-cell reconstitution after alpha-beta-depleted transplantation in children. A single record per CDR3 protein comes from TCRdb applying MiXCR to the PCR reads. The profile shows 450,000 to 700,000 distinct CDR3 sequences, roughly 30% of them singletons. The material sequenced was PBMCs, taken before TCRalphabeta/CD19-depleted stem cell transplant. Receptors originate from a boy younger than two with Wiskott-Aldrich syndrome, due to receive a stem cell transplant. Each CDR3 is given with its conserved first and last residue. The D gene is left open where the match is weak. Only part of the rows carry a size: once, few, many, or a class if the clone is expanded.

CDR3 DNA	CDR3 protein	CDR3 length	clone size	D gene	V gene	J gene
TGTGCCAGCAGCGAGACAGGGATAGGTTCACCCCTCCACTTT	CASSETGIGSPLHF	14	few	TRBD1	TRBV2	TRBJ1-6
TGCGCCAGCAGCCAAGACTGGGGTTTGGCCTACGAGCAGTACTTC	CASSQDWGLAYEQYF	15	few	-	TRBV5-1	TRBJ2-7
TGCGCCAGCAGCTTGGGACTAGACACCGGGGAGCTGTTTTTT	CASSLGLDTGELFF	14	few	-	TRBV5-1	TRBJ2-2
TGCAGTGCTAGAGATCCGGGACAGGGATACAATGAGCAGTTCTTC	CSARDPGQGYNEQFF	15	-	TRBD1	TRBV20-1	TRBJ2-1
TGTGCCAGCAGGCCTCGGGACAACTCCTACAATGAGCAGTTCTTC	CASRPRDNSYNEQFF	15	-	-	TRBV12-3/TRBV12-4	TRBJ2-1
TGTGCCAGCAGTTTATATAGGGTCCAGGGCCCCTACGAGCAGTACTTC	CASSLYRVQGPYEQYF	16	few	-	TRBV27	TRBJ2-7
TGTGCCAGCAGTCCAACTATTAAACAGGGGGCAACCGGGGAGCTGTTTTTT	CASSPTIKQGATGELFF	17	-	TRBD1	TRBV12-3/TRBV12-4	TRBJ2-2
TGTGCCAGCAGCCGGCTGGAAGGGCAGGAAAAACTGTTTTTT	CASSRLEGQEKLFF	14	few	-	TRBV4-2	TRBJ1-4
TGCGCCAGCAGCTTGGCCGGACAGGGCCCTAGCTCCTACAATGAGCAGTTCTTC	CASSLAGQGPSSYNEQFF	18	few	TRBD1	TRBV5-1	TRBJ2-1
TGCAGTGCGAGCTCTATTCCCGTCCCGGCAGATACGCAGTATTTT	CSASSIPVPADTQYF	15	few	-	TRBV20-1	TRBJ2-3
TGTGCCAGCAGCCCCTGGGGAGGCAGTTCAAGGGGCAAAAACATTCAGTACTTC	CASSPWGGSSRGKNIQYF	18	few	-	TRBV3-1	TRBJ2-4
TGCAGTGCCTTAGCAAGGCCCTCCTACAATGAGCAGTTCTTC	CSALARPSYNEQFF	14	-	-	TRBV20-1	TRBJ2-1
TGCAGCGTTGAACGGGGCAGAGAGGCTTTCTTT	CSVERGREAFF	11	few	-	TRBV29-1	TRBJ1-1
TGTGCCAGCAGGTCGGGCGCAGCGAACGAGCAGTACTTC	CASRSGAANEQYF	13	-	-	TRBV3-1	TRBJ2-7
TGTGCCAGCAGCGCTAGACCAGCGGTGTTTACAGATACGCAGTATTTT	CASSARPAVFTDTQYF	16	-	-	TRBV7-9	TRBJ2-3
TGCAGTGCTAGGGGGGTGGCCGATACGCAGTATTTT	CSARGVADTQYF	12	-	-	TRBV20-1	TRBJ2-3
TGCAGTGCCAGCAAGGGGGGCCCAAAAGAGACCCAGTACTTC	CSASKGGPKETQYF	14	few	-	TRBV20-1	TRBJ2-5
TGCGCCAGCAGCCAAATAGGACTAGCGGTTCAAGAGACCCAGTACTTC	CASSQIGLAVQETQYF	16	-	TRBD2	TRBV4-1	TRBJ2-5
TGTGCCAGCAGCGGAACACAGGGTGGTTACGAGCAGTACTTC	CASSGTQGGYEQYF	14	-	-	TRBV7-9	TRBJ2-7
TGTGCCAGCAGCGTAAGGGCGGGAGGGACAGATACGCAGTATTTT	CASSVRAGGTDTQYF	15	few	TRBD2	TRBV9	TRBJ2-3
TGCGCCAGCAGCACCGGACTAAGAGAGACCCAGTACTTC	CASSTGLRETQYF	13	few	-	TRBV5-1	TRBJ2-5
TGTGCCAGCAGTCCGTCGGACAGGGAAAGTGAAAAACTGTTTTTT	CASSPSDRESEKLFF	15	-	TRBD1	TRBV12-3/TRBV12-4	TRBJ1-4
TGTGCCAGCAGTGCCCCCGAGACGGGAGGGGGCAATGAGCAGTTCTTC	CASSAPETGGGNEQFF	16	few	TRBD2	TRBV25-1	TRBJ2-1
TGTGCCAGCAGCGTATTGGGGACAGGGGCTGGCAATGAGCAGTTCTTC	CASSVLGTGAGNEQFF	16	-	TRBD1	TRBV9	TRBJ2-1
TGTGCCAGCAGTCTACCCTCGGCAGGGGGGGTCACAGATACGCAGTATTTT	CASSLPSAGGVTDTQYF	17	few	-	TRBV28	TRBJ2-3
TGTGCCAGCACGGGACAGGGCTATGGCTACACCTTC	CASTGQGYGYTF	12	few	TRBD1	TRBV19	TRBJ1-2
TGTGCCAGCATTCAAATGAGGACTAGGGGGGATTACAATGAGCAGTTCTTC	CASIQMRTRGDYNEQFF	17	-	-	TRBV6-1	TRBJ2-1
TGCAGTGCTGGAACAGGGGGATCTGGAAACACCATATATTTT	CSAGTGGSGNTIYF	14	-	TRBD1	TRBV20-1	TRBJ1-3
TGTGCCATCAGTCCGGGACAGGGAGGCGAGCAGTACTTC	CAISPGQGGEQYF	13	-	TRBD1	TRBV10-3	TRBJ2-7
TGTGCCAGCAGCTTGCCAGCAACCGGGGAGCTGTTTTTT	CASSLPATGELFF	13	few	-	TRBV5-6	TRBJ2-2
TGCGCCAGCAGCCTAAAACCGGGGGGCAATCAGCCCCAGCATTTT	CASSLKPGGNQPQHF	15	-	-	TRBV5-1	TRBJ1-5
TGTGCCAGCAGGCTAACGTCGGGAGAACACGAGCAGTACTTC	CASRLTSGEHEQYF	14	few	-	TRBV27	TRBJ2-7
TGTGCCAGCAGCCCCGGGACTAGCAGGACGAACGGGGAGCTGTTTTTT	CASSPGTSRTNGELFF	16	-	TRBD2	TRBV5-6	TRBJ2-2
TGCAGTGCTAGTAGCGGGACCAACACCGGGGAGCTGTTTTTT	CSASSGTNTGELFF	14	few	TRBD2	TRBV20-1	TRBJ2-2
TGTGCCAGCAAACGGGAGGGCCTATACAATGAGCAGTTCTTC	CASKREGLYNEQFF	14	many	TRBD2	TRBV7-3	TRBJ2-1
TGTGCCAGCAGCGTAGGACAACTTGCGGCCGGGGAGCTGTTTTTT	CASSVGQLAAGELFF	15	-	-	TRBV7-9	TRBJ2-2
TGTGCCAGCAGCTTAAATTTGGGGAACACTGAAGCTTTCTTT	CASSLNLGNTEAFF	14	-	-	TRBV7-9	TRBJ1-1
TGTGCCAGCAGCTTGGGGCTAGCGGGAAGTTCGGGGTACAATGAGCAGTTCTTC	CASSLGLAGSSGYNEQFF	18	-	TRBD2	TRBV5-6	TRBJ2-1
TGCGCCAGCAGCTTGGGGGGACAGAACAATGAGCAGTTCTTC	CASSLGGQNNEQFF	14	few	TRBD1	TRBV5-1	TRBJ2-1
TGTGCCAGCACCATAGGTTCCAGTTACGCGAACATTCAGTACTTC	CASTIGSSYANIQYF	15	few	-	TRBV12-3/TRBV12-4	TRBJ2-4
TGTGCCAGCAGCTTACGCGGGGGCCTTCTTTTCAATGAGCAGTTCTTC	CASSLRGGLLFNEQFF	16	-	-	TRBV7-9	TRBJ2-1
TGTGCCAGCAGCTTAGTTCGGACTGGCCCGCGAGAGACCCAGTACTTC	CASSLVRTGPRETQYF	16	few	-	TRBV7-9	TRBJ2-5
TGTGCCATCAGTGAGTCCCCCAACCAGCAGCAGTACTTC	CAISESPNQQQYF	13	few	-	TRBV10-3	TRBJ2-7
TGTGCCAGCAGCCGGGACCGTTTGAACACTGAAGCTTTCTTT	CASSRDRLNTEAFF	14	few	-	TRBV12-3/TRBV12-4	TRBJ1-1
TGCGCCAGCAGCCAAGAACTGGGACTAGCGGGTGGTCGGACCTACAATGAGCAGTTCTTC	CASSQELGLAGGRTYNEQFF	20	-	TRBD2	TRBV4-1	TRBJ2-1
TGTGCCAGCAGCCACCGGTCTGGGGCCAACGTCCTGACTTTC	CASSHRSGANVLTF	14	-	-	TRBV14	TRBJ2-6
TGTGCCACCAGCATCCAGGGGGCTACCGGGGAGCTGTTTTTT	CATSIQGATGELFF	14	-	TRBD1	TRBV15	TRBJ2-2
TGCAGCGTTAAGAGGACTAGCGGGGACTACAATGAGCAGTTCTTC	CSVKRTSGDYNEQFF	15	-	TRBD2	TRBV29-1	TRBJ2-1
TGTGCCAGCCACTCTTTAGGGAGGGCCGTCAATGAGCAGTTCTTC	CASHSLGRAVNEQFF	15	-	TRBD2	TRBV12-3/TRBV12-4	TRBJ2-1
TGCAGTGTTGACTACCACTCCTACAATGAGCAGTTCTTC	CSVDYHSYNEQFF	13	few	-	TRBV20-1	TRBJ2-1
TGCGCCAGCAGCTTGGCGTACACAGATACGCAGTATTTT	CASSLAYTDTQYF	13	many	-	TRBV5-1	TRBJ2-3
TGTGCCAGCAGAATAAATGGCGAGCAGTACTTC	CASRINGEQYF	11	-	-	TRBV4-2	TRBJ2-7
TGCAGTCTATTGGGGACAGTTGGCACTGAAGCTTTCTTT	CSLLGTVGTEAFF	13	few	TRBD1	TRBV20-1	TRBJ1-1
TGTGCCAGCGGCCTTAGTAGCACAGATACGCAGTATTTT	CASGLSSTDTQYF	13	-	-	TRBV3-1	TRBJ2-3